This T cell receptor (beta chain) was recorded in a study of regulatory T cells in long-lasting Graves disease. There are many counts of this clonotype. The sample's time point: persistent/refractory GD, antithyroid drugs over 5 years with positive TRAb. Extracted RNA from PBMCs served as the source of the TCR library. Sequencing libraries for TCR beta were prepared with iRepertoire HTBI primers and Arm-PCR of CDR3 regions. A single record per CDR3 protein comes from TCRdb applying MiXCR to the multiplex PCR reads. The data hold about 430,000 distinct CDR3 sequences, with 21% observed a single time. This CDR3 has 11 amino acids. CDR1 and CDR2 (germline): DFQATT, SNEGSKA (reference sequence).

The chain recombines TRBV20-1 with TRBJ1-1; tentative D call: TRBD1 (5 bases). The receptor was derived from a female donor with Graves disease. Sequencing used peripheral blood mononuclear cells (PBMCs), obtained when the disease was refractory, from a patient treated with antithyroid drugs. The CDR3 sequence is CRGDSNTEAFF. In nucleotides, the CDR3 is TGCAGGGGAGACAGTAACACTGAAGCTTTCTTT.